The rows below give T cell receptor beta chains drawn from one sample of a study of patients and donors after allogeneic stem cell transplantation. One entry per CDR3 protein results from TCRdb running MiXCR on the RT-PCR reads. The profile shows over 200,000 distinct CDR3 sequences, around two fifths of them singletons. Sequencing used blood, either unsorted or a sorted T cell fraction (not recorded which). The receptors were sampled from a human donor who was either an allogeneic HSCT recipient or a stem cell or donor lymphocyte infusion donor (not recorded which). It is not recorded whose cells these are; they may come from a transplant donor. CDR3s include the opening cysteine and the closing phenylalanine or tryptophan. The D gene is left open where the match is weak. For some rows the clone size is stated as once, few or many, or as a class when expanded; others skip it.

v_gene	d_gene	abundance	j_gene	CDR3nt	CDR3aa
TRBV5-1	TRBD1	-	TRBJ1-6	TGCGCCAGCAGCCCCCAGGGGGCCGGTTCACCCCTCCACTTT	CASSPQGAGSPLHF
TRBV7-2	TRBD1	few	TRBJ1-5	TGTGCCAGCAGCCAGACAGGGGAGCAGCCCCAGCATTTT	CASSQTGEQPQHF
TRBV29-1	-	few	TRBJ1-5	TGCAGCGTTTTAGGGGGAGGCGCCAATCAGCCCCAGCATTTT	CSVLGGGANQPQHF
TRBV2	-	few	TRBJ1-4	TGTGCCAGCAGTGAAGAATGGATACTTGAAAAACTGTTTTTT	CASSEEWILEKLFF
TRBV9	TRBD1	few	TRBJ1-2	TGTGCCAGCAGCGTGGAACCCGGGACAGGGGGAGTGTTTGGCTATGGCTACACCTTC	CASSVEPGTGGVFGYGYTF
TRBV5-1	-	few	TRBJ1-5	TGCGCCAGCAGCCCGAGGTGGGGTCTTTACAATCAGCCCCAGCATTTT	CASSPRWGLYNQPQHF
TRBV4-1	-	-	TRBJ2-7	TGCGCCAGCAGCCAAGATGGCGGAGGGACCGGGCAGTACTTC	CASSQDGGGTGQYF
TRBV27	TRBD1	few	TRBJ1-2	TGTGCCAGCAGCTTGAAAGACAGGGGAGGCTATGGCTACACCTTC	CASSLKDRGGYGYTF
TRBV5-1	TRBD1	-	TRBJ2-3	TGCGCCAGCAGCTTCGACGGACAGGCAGATACGCAGTATTTT	CASSFDGQADTQYF
TRBV28	-	-	TRBJ2-3	TGTGCCAGCAGTAAAGACACAGATACGCAGTATTTT	CASSKDTDTQYF
TRBV20-1	-	once	TRBJ1-1	TGCAGCGATTCCCGGACAGCTGATAACACTGAAGCTTTCTTT	CSDSRTADNTEAFF
TRBV12-3/TRBV12-4	-	-	TRBJ1-1	TGTGCCAGCATAAGGACGGCGAACACTGAAGCTTTCTTT	CASIRTANTEAFF
TRBV4-3	TRBD1	-	TRBJ2-7	TGCGCCAGCAGCCTCCGTGGGACAGGCCCATACGAGCAGTACTTC	CASSLRGTGPYEQYF
TRBV4-1	TRBD1	-	TRBJ2-7	TGCGCCAGCAGCCAAGAGACATCAGGGACAGCCTACGAGCAGTACTTC	CASSQETSGTAYEQYF
TRBV12-3/TRBV12-4	TRBD2	-	TRBJ2-3	TGTGCCAGCAGCCGGGGGGTCGCAGATACGCAGTATTTT	CASSRGVADTQYF
TRBV6-6	-	once	TRBJ1-2	TGTGCCAGCAGAGCAGGGGTAGCTAACTATGGCTACACCTTC	CASRAGVANYGYTF
TRBV20-1	-	-	TRBJ1-5	TGCAGTGCCCCCCGACAGGACAATCAGCCCCAGCATTTT	CSAPRQDNQPQHF
TRBV12-3/TRBV12-4	-	-	TRBJ1-2	TGTTCCAGCAGTTTGAGTCCGGGATCTTATGGCTACACCTTC	CSSSLSPGSYGYTF
TRBV5-5	-	few	TRBJ2-3	TGTGCCAGCAGCTTGCGCCCCCAAGATACGCAGTATTTT	CASSLRPQDTQYF
TRBV27	-	-	TRBJ1-2	TGTGCCAGCAGTTTATCCCCGGGTCAGGGGCCCCCCTCCGGCTACACCTTC	CASSLSPGQGPPSGYTF
TRBV5-1	-	-	TRBJ1-1	TGCGCCAGCAGCCTCCGGCGAAAGGCCTTCGGTGATGAAGCTTTCTTT	CASSLRRKAFGDEAFF
TRBV15	-	-	TRBJ2-1	TGTGCCACCAGCAGAGGGGGATTAACTGAGCAGTTCTTC	CATSRGGLTEQFF
TRBV28	-	few	TRBJ1-4	TGTGCCAGCAGTCGACACCTCCGGCGCGGTTATGAAAAACTGTTTTTT	CASSRHLRRGYEKLFF
TRBV24-1	-	many	TRBJ2-7	TGTGCCACCAGCCCCCGAGGGGGGAATACCTACGAGCAGTACTTC	CATSPRGGNTYEQYF
TRBV4-1	-	-	TRBJ2-2	TGCGCCAGCAGCCACGGCGGGACAGTTCCCACCGGGGAGCTGTTTTTT	CASSHGGTVPTGELFF
TRBV3-1	TRBD1	-	TRBJ1-1	TGTGCCAGCAGAGACACAGGGGAGAACACTGAAGCTTTCTTT	CASRDTGENTEAFF
TRBV4-1	-	-	TRBJ2-1	TGCGCCAGCAGCCAAGGCTCCTTTTACAATGAGCAGTTCTTC	CASSQGSFYNEQFF
TRBV20-1	TRBD2	many	TRBJ2-7	TGCAGTGCCGGCGGACTAGAGGCTTACGAGCAGTACTTC	CSAGGLEAYEQYF
TRBV4-2	TRBD2	-	TRBJ2-5	TGTGCCAGCAGCCAGAGTCCGGGACTAGCGGTCCAAGAGACCCAGTACTTC	CASSQSPGLAVQETQYF
TRBV3-1	-	-	TRBJ1-1	TGTGCCAGCAGCCCACAGGGAGGAAACACTGAAGCTTTCTTT	CASSPQGGNTEAFF
TRBV12-3/TRBV12-4	-	-	TRBJ1-1	TGTGCCAGCAGTTTTTATGGCCAGGGCAGGGTAACTGAAGCTTTCTTT	CASSFYGQGRVTEAFF
TRBV5-1	TRBD1	-	TRBJ1-5	TGCGCCAGCAGCGATGGGACAGGGGTTCCCGGGCAGCCCCAGCATTTT	CASSDGTGVPGQPQHF
TRBV5-6	TRBD1	-	TRBJ2-3	TGTGCCAGCAGCTTGGGGGACAGCTTCACAGATACGCAGTATTTT	CASSLGDSFTDTQYF
TRBV11-1	-	-	TRBJ2-1	TGTGCCAGCAGCCCCTTGCTAGCGAGTACCTACAATGAGCAGTTCTTC	CASSPLLASTYNEQFF
TRBV20-1	-	few	TRBJ1-5	TGCAGTGCTAGAGGGCTCCGGGGTCAGCCCCAGCATTTT	CSARGLRGQPQHF
TRBV6-6	-	-	TRBJ2-1	TGTGCCAGCAGTTACCGGACCATCGATGAGCAGTTCTTC	CASSYRTIDEQFF
TRBV18	-	-	TRBJ1-6	TGTGCCAGCTCATCAGACACTAATTCACCCCTCCACTTT	CASSSDTNSPLHF
TRBV12-3/TRBV12-4	-	-	TRBJ1-1	TGTGCCAGCAGTTTGGCAGGGGTCACTGAAGCTTTCTTT	CASSLAGVTEAFF
TRBV28	TRBD1	-	TRBJ1-4	TGTGCCAGCAGTTTCCCGGGACAGGGTAATGAAAAACTGTTTTTT	CASSFPGQGNEKLFF
TRBV20-1	TRBD2	-	TRBJ2-7	TGCAGTGCTAGAGATAGTTTTGGGGGGGGCTCCTACGAGCAGTACTTC	CSARDSFGGGSYEQYF
TRBV12-3/TRBV12-4	-	-	TRBJ2-2	TGTGCCAGCAGTTTTTGGCTCCTGAGAAGCGGGGAGCTGTTTTTT	CASSFWLLRSGELFF
TRBV5-1	TRBD1	-	TRBJ2-1	TGCGCCAGCAGCCCACTGGACAGGGACAATGAGCAGTTCTTC	CASSPLDRDNEQFF
TRBV27	-	-	TRBJ1-5	TGTGCCAGCAGTTTTAGTCGGCAGGGCCAGTATAGCAATCAGCCCCAGCATTTT	CASSFSRQGQYSNQPQHF
TRBV20-1	-	few	TRBJ1-5	TGCAGTGCTAGCACTTCAGGGAATCAGCCCCAGCATTTT	CSASTSGNQPQHF
TRBV29-1	-	few	TRBJ2-1	TGCAGCGTTGATAAGGGGTACAATGAGCAGTTCTTC	CSVDKGYNEQFF
TRBV12-3/TRBV12-4	-	-	TRBJ2-2	TGTGCCAGCAGTTTTATTAAGAAGTCGCACACCGGGGAGCTGTTTTTT	CASSFIKKSHTGELFF
TRBV24-1	-	-	TRBJ1-2	TGTGCCACCAGTGATTTGTACAGAGACTATGGCTACACCTTC	CATSDLYRDYGYTF
TRBV19	TRBD1	-	TRBJ1-2	TGTGCCAGTAGTACGGACAGGCACTTCTACGGCTACACCTTC	CASSTDRHFYGYTF
TRBV19	-	-	TRBJ1-2	TGTGCCAGTAGTATCCGTGGGCGCTACACCTTC	CASSIRGRYTF
TRBV20-1	-	-	TRBJ1-1	TGCAGTGCTCGAAGCGGGATGGCTGAAGCTTTCTTT	CSARSGMAEAFF
TRBV20-1	TRBD1	-	TRBJ2-7	TGCAGTGCGAGGGAAGACAGGGGCCTCTACGAGCAGTACTTC	CSAREDRGLYEQYF
TRBV24-1	-	few	TRBJ2-1	TGTGCCACCAGTGATTCGTCGGACTTGCGGGGTTCCTACAATGAGCAGTTCTTC	CATSDSSDLRGSYNEQFF
TRBV7-2	-	few	TRBJ1-2	TGTGCCAGCAGCCTAACGGTCCGGGCAGATAGATATGGCTACACCTTC	CASSLTVRADRYGYTF
TRBV29-1	TRBD2	few	TRBJ2-3	TGCAGCGTTGAAGGAGCGGGGGGCACAGATACGCAGTATTTT	CSVEGAGGTDTQYF
TRBV20-1	TRBD1	-	TRBJ1-1	TGCAGTGCTAGGGACAGGGTGGTAAGAACTGAAGCTTTCTTT	CSARDRVVRTEAFF
TRBV28	-	-	TRBJ2-7	TGTGCCAGCAGTAACAGGGACTACGAGCAGTACTTC	CASSNRDYEQYF